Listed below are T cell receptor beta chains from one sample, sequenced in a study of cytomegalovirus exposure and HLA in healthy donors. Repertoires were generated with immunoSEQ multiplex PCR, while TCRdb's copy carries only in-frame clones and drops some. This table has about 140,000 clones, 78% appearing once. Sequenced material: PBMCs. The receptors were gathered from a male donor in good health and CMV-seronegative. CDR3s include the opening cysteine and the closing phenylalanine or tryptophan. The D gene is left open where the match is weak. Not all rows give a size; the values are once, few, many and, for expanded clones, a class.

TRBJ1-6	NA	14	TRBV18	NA	CASSPRQANSPLHF	TGTGCCAGCTCACCACGGCAGGCTAATTCACCCCTCCACTTT
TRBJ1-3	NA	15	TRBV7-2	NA	CASRTGGSSGNTIYF	TGTGCCAGCAGGACGGGGGGGAGCTCTGGAAACACCATATATTTT
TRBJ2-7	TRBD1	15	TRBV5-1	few	CASRPGQAGGYEQYF	TGCGCCAGCAGACCGGGACAGGCAGGCGGGTACGAGCAGTACTTC
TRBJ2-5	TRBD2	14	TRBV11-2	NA	CASSVGTTGETQYF	TGTGCCAGCAGCGTCGGGACTACAGGAGAGACCCAGTACTTC
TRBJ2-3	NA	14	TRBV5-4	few	CASSLSSDGDTQYF	TGTGCCAGCAGCTTGTCTTCAGACGGGGATACGCAGTATTTT
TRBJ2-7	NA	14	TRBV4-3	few	CASSQDWGAYEQYF	TGCGCCAGCAGCCAAGATTGGGGCGCCTACGAGCAGTACTTC
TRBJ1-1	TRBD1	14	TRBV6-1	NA	CASRATGDGAEAFF	TGTGCCAGCAGAGCGACAGGGGACGGAGCTGAAGCTTTCTTT
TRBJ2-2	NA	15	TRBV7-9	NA	CASSLGRDYTGELFF	TGTGCCAGCAGCTTAGGGAGGGACTACACCGGGGAGCTGTTTTTT
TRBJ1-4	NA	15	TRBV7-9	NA	CSSSLAGHPNEKLFF	TGTTCCAGCAGCTTAGCGGGACACCCGAATGAAAAACTGTTTTTT
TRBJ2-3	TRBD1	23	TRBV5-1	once	CASSLSRAGQGQIGHDRTDTQYF	TGCGCCAGCAGCTTATCACGAGCAGGACAGGGTCAAATAGGGCACGACCGCACAGATACGCAGTATTTT
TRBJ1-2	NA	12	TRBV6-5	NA	CATSTSNYGYTF	TGTGCCACCTCGACATCCAACTATGGCTACACCTTC
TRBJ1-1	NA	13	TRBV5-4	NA	CASSLGPNTEAFF	TGTGCCAGCAGCTTGGGGCCAAACACTGAAGCTTTCTTT
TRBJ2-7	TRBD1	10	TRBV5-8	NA	CASGRDRLSF	TGTGCCAGCGGGCGGGACAGGCTTTCGTTC
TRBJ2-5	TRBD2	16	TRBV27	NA	CASSPGLAGVSETQYF	TGTGCCAGCAGTCCGGGACTAGCGGGAGTGTCAGAGACCCAGTACTTC
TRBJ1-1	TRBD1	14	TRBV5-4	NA	CASSYRGRDTEAFF	TGTGCCAGCAGTTACAGGGGGCGGGACACTGAAGCTTTCTTT
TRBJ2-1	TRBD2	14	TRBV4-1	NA	CASSQVGGLGEQFF	TGCGCCAGCAGCCAAGTGGGGGGACTAGGGGAGCAGTTCTTC
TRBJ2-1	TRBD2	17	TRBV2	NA	CASIPPPGRGAYNEQFF	TGTGCCAGCATTCCCCCCCCCGGGCGGGGGGCCTACAATGAGCAGTTCTTC
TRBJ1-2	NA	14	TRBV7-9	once	CASSYWTPIGGYTF	TGTGCCAGCAGTTACTGGACACCCATCGGGGGCTACACCTTC
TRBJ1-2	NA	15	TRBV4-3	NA	CASSQDVSANYGYTF	TGCGCCAGCAGCCAAGATGTCTCAGCTAACTATGGCTACACCTTC
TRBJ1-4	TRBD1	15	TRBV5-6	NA	CASSLNRGRGEKLFF	TGTGCCAGCAGCTTAAACAGGGGGCGAGGTGAAAAACTGTTTTTT
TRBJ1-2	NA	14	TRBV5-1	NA	CASSLEGEGYGYTF	TGCGCCAGCAGCTTGGAGGGAGAAGGCTATGGCTACACCTTC
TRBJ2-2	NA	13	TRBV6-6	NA	CASTGHPGRELFF	TGTGCCAGCACCGGACATCCCGGAAGGGAGCTGTTTTTT
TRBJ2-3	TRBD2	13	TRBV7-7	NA	CASSLAGGDTQYF	TGTGCTAGCAGCTTAGCGGGGGGGGATACGCAGTATTTT
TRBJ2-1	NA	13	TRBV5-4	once	CASSSPVNNEQFF	TGTGCCAGCAGCTCCCCCGTTAACAATGAGCAGTTCTTC
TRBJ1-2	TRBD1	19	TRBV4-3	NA	CASSQDRRRFTGASDGYTF	TGCGCCAGCAGCCAAGATCGGCGACGTTTCACAGGGGCCTCTGACGGCTACACCTTC
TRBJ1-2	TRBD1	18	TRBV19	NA	CASSPVPGQGNRVFGYTF	TGTGCCAGTAGTCCTGTCCCGGGACAGGGAAATCGAGTATTTGGCTACACCTTC
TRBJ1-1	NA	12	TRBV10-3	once	CAIGRGLNEAFF	TGTGCCATCGGGCGGGGGCTTAATGAAGCTTTCTTT
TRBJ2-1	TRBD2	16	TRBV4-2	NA	CASSQDRLAENNEQFF	TGTGCCAGCAGCCAAGATCGGCTAGCGGAGAACAATGAGCAGTTCTTC
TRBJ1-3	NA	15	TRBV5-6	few	CASSLGGLSGNTIYF	TGTGCCAGCAGCTTGGGCGGACTCTCTGGAAACACCATATATTTT
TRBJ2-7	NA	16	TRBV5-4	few	CASSLEPGAPSYEQYF	TGTGCCAGCAGCTTGGAGCCAGGGGCCCCCTCCTACGAGCAGTACTTC
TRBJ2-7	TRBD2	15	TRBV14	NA	CASSQLGLAFYEQYF	TGTGCCAGCAGCCAGCTGGGACTAGCCTTCTACGAGCAGTACTTC
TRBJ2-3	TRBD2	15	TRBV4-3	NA	CASSPSGTHTDTQYF	TGCGCCAGCAGCCCGAGCGGGACTCACACAGATACGCAGTATTTT
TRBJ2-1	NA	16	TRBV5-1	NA	CASSHRLETSYNEQFF	TGCGCCAGCAGCCATAGACTCGAAACATCCTACAATGAGCAGTTCTTC